This TCR beta chain was found in a study of cytomegalovirus exposure and HLA in healthy donors. V was shortened by 6 bases and J by 3 bases, with 15 bases between the two germline ends. Germline CDR1 and CDR2: SNHLY and FYNNEI. The CDR3 totals 15 residues. PCR amplification relied on 60 Vbeta primers (plus 13 Jbeta primers). Profiling relied on immunoSEQ multiplex PCR, and the TCRdb table lists in-frame clones only, not all of them. The profile shows about 180,000 clones, 77% of them singletons. Study findings and constraints: Upon later analysis, HLA-associated TCR beta chains proved more clonally expanded than other, equally common chains. Most TCR sequences proved rare, with some public TCRs found in many donors. TCR beta chain V- and J-gene trimming was linked, in a later analysis, to a missense variant in DCLRE1C. A few of the chains that were CMV-associated were confirmed in vitro to be specific for CMV antigens.

Worth noting for this clone: Its target is not known.

The chain carries TRBV2 and TRBJ2-4; TRBD2 might be the D (5 bases). Sequencing input: PBMCs. This clonotype originated in a woman younger than 45 in good health and CMV-seropositive. The chain's CDR3 is CASSEAAVLKNIQYF. Written as DNA, the CDR3 is TGTGCCAGCAGCGAGGCAGCGGTCCTCAAAAACATTCAGTACTTC.